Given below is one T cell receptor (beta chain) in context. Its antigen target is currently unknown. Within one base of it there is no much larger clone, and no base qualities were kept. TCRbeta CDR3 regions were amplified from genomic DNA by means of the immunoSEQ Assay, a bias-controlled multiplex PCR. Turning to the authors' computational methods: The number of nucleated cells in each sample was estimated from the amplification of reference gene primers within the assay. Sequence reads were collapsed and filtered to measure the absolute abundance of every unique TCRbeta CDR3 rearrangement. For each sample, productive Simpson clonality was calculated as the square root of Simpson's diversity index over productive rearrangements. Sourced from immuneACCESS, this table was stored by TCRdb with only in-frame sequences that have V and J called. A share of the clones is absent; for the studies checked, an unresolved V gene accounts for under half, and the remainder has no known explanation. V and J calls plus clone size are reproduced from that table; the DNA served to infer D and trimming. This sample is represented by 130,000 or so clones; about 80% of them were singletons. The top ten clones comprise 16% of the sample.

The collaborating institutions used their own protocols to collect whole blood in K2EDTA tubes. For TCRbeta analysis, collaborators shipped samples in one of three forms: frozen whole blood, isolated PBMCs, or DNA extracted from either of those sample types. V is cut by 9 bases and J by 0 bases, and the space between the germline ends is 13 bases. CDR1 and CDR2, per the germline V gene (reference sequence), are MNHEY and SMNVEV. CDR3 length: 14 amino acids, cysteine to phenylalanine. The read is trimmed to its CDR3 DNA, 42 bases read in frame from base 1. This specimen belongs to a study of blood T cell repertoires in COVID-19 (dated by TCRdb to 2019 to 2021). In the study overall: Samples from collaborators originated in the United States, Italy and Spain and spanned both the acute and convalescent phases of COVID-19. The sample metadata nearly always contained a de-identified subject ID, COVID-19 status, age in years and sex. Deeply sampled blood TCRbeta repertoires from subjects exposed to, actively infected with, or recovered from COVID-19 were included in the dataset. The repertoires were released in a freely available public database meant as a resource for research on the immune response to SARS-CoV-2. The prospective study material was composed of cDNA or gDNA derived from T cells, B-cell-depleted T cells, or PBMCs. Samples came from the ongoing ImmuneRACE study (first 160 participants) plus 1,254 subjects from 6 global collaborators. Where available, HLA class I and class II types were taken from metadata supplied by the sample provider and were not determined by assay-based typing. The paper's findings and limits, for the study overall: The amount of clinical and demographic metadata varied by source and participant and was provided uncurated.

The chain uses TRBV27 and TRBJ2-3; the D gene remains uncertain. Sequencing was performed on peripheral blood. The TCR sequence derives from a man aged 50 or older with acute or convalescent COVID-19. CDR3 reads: CARMPGSSTDTQYF. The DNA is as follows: TGTGCCAGGATGCCCGGGTCTAGCACAGATACGCAGTATTTT.